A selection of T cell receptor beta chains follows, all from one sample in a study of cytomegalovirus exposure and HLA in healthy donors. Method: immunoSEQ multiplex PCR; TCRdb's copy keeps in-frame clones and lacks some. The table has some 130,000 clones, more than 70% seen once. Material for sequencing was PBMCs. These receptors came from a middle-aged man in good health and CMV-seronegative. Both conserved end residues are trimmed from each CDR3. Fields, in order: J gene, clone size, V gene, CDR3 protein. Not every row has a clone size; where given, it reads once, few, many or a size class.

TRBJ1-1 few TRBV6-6 ASSYPEAMNTEAF
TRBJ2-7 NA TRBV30 AWRDRGYEQY
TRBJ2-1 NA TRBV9 ASSVEGQGSFNEQF
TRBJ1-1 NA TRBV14 ASSQDGGYTEAF
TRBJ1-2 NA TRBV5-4 ASNPGTGLSGYT
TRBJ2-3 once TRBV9 ASSPSALEGTDTQY
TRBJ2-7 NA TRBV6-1 ASSEVRDSYEQY
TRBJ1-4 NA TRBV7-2 ASSRDIWGDEKLF
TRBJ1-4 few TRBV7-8 ASSPGAYNEKLF
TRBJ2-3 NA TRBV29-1 SVGPRGGGTDTQY
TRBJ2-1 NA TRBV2 ASTKETINEQF
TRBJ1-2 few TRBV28 ASSLRGRTGYT